This is a list of T cell receptor beta chains from one sample in a study of response to subunit inactivated influenza vaccine. From the RT-PCR reads, TCRdb called clonotypes with MiXCR, one entry per CDR3 protein. The repertoire has fewer than 800,000 distinct CDR3 sequences, 15% to 19% of them found once; the top ten carry roughly 11%. This sample comprised PBMCs from blood, obtained about 13 days after vaccination. The receptors derive from a man aged 45-65 years who received an inactivated influenza vaccine. CDR3s include the opening cysteine and the closing phenylalanine or tryptophan. The order of the fields is D gene, V gene, clone size, J gene, CDR3 protein, CDR3 DNA. D genes are given only for firm matches. Clone size appears in some rows only: once, few, many, or a class for an expanded clone.

TRBD1	TRBV20-1	few	TRBJ1-5	CSANRQGIFNQPQHF	TGCAGTGCAAACCGACAGGGGATATTCAATCAGCCCCAGCATTTT
TRBD2	TRBV12-3/TRBV12-4	NA	TRBJ2-7	CASSYSGKTYEQYF	TGTGCCAGCAGTTATAGCGGGAAAACCTACGAGCAGTACTTC
NA	TRBV25-1	many	TRBJ2-2	CASRESGTGELFF	TGTGCCAGCAGGGAGTCGGGCACCGGGGAGCTGTTTTTT
TRBD2	TRBV7-2	NA	TRBJ2-2	CASTPPGGLNTGELFF	TGTGCCAGCACCCCACCGGGAGGGCTAAACACCGGGGAGCTGTTTTTT
NA	TRBV5-1	NA	TRBJ2-1	CASSFPGSGDEQFF	TGCGCCAGCAGCTTCCCAGGGTCTGGGGATGAGCAGTTCTTC
NA	TRBV2	many	TRBJ2-2	CASRRTTNTGELFF	TGTGCCAGCAGAAGGACGACGAACACCGGGGAGCTGTTTTTT
NA	TRBV7-9	many	TRBJ1-1	CASSRDREAFF	TGTGCCAGCAGCCGAGACAGGGAAGCTTTCTTT
TRBD1	TRBV7-6	NA	TRBJ2-2	CASSPRQGYPGELFF	TGTGCCAGCAGCCCCCGACAGGGATACCCCGGGGAGCTGTTTTTT
TRBD2	TRBV2	NA	TRBJ2-5	CASSEVTSIETQYF	TGTGCCAGCAGTGAAGTGACTAGCATCGAGACCCAGTACTTC
NA	TRBV29-1	many	TRBJ2-3	CSVEGVADTQYF	TGCAGCGTTGAAGGGGTCGCAGATACGCAGTATTTT
TRBD2	TRBV4-3	few	TRBJ2-7	CASSQVASGLSYEQYF	TGCGCCAGCAGCCAAGTCGCTAGCGGGCTCTCCTACGAGCAGTACTTC
NA	TRBV4-3	few	TRBJ1-1	CASSQEVASLNTEAFF	TGCGCCAGCAGCCAAGAGGTTGCCAGTTTGAACACTGAAGCTTTCTTT
NA	TRBV29-1	few	TRBJ2-5	CSVEDQMETQYF	TGCAGCGTTGAAGATCAGATGGAGACCCAGTACTTC
NA	TRBV5-4	NA	TRBJ2-7	CVSSRTILSYEQYF	TGTGTCAGCAGCCGGACGATTCTATCCTACGAGCAGTACTTC
NA	TRBV15	few	TRBJ1-5	CATSRGGITYQPQHF	TGTGCCACCAGCAGAGGTGGCATCACGTATCAGCCCCAGCATTTT
NA	TRBV4-1	few	TRBJ1-4	CASSQESGGGLLFF	TGCGCCAGCAGCCAAGAAAGCGGAGGAGGTCTTCTGTTTTTT
TRBD1	TRBV19	few	TRBJ2-7	CASSMGTGPPYEQYF	TGTGCCAGTAGTATGGGGACAGGTCCCCCGTACGAGCAGTACTTC
TRBD1	TRBV20-1	NA	TRBJ2-1	CSAQKVRDRGANEQFF	TGCAGTGCACAAAAAGTCCGGGACAGGGGTGCGAATGAGCAGTTCTTC
NA	TRBV4-1	few	TRBJ2-7	CASSRARDSYEQYF	TGCGCCAGCAGCCGCGCTCGGGACTCCTACGAGCAGTACTTC
TRBD1	TRBV5-1	NA	TRBJ2-3	CASSLVDRGLDTQYF	TGCGCCAGCAGCTTGGTCGACAGGGGGCTGGATACGCAGTATTTT
NA	TRBV2	few	TRBJ2-7	CASSEGTGSSYEQYF	TGTGCCAGCAGTGAAGGAACAGGAAGCTCCTACGAGCAGTACTTC
TRBD1	TRBV2	NA	TRBJ2-3	CATARDRGFTDTQYF	TGTGCCACAGCACGGGACAGGGGGTTCACAGATACGCAGTATTTT
TRBD1	TRBV6-1	few	TRBJ1-5	CASSRDRGVQPQHF	TGTGCCAGCAGTCGGGACAGGGGGGTCCAGCCCCAGCATTTT
NA	TRBV5-1	many	TRBJ2-7	CASSKTLDEQYF	TGCGCCAGCAGCAAAACGCTAGACGAGCAGTACTTC
TRBD2	TRBV10-3	NA	TRBJ2-7	CAISDGGRTYEQYF	TGTGCCATCAGTGATGGCGGGAGGACCTACGAGCAGTACTTC
TRBD2	TRBV2	NA	TRBJ2-5	CASRGGIVGQETQYF	TGTGCCAGCAGGGGGGGGATCGTTGGACAAGAGACCCAGTACTTC
TRBD2	TRBV28	few	TRBJ2-1	CASNPTSGRINEQFF	TGTGCCAGCAATCCGACTAGCGGGAGAATAAATGAGCAGTTCTTC
TRBD1	TRBV7-2	NA	TRBJ2-5	CASSARTGKETQYF	TGTGCCAGCAGCGCCAGGACAGGGAAAGAGACCCAGTACTTC
NA	TRBV27	few	TRBJ2-7	CASSLTSPPYEQYF	TGTGCCAGCAGCCTAACTAGTCCTCCCTACGAGCAGTACTTC
NA	TRBV20-1	few	TRBJ2-2	CSAGQTTGELFF	TGCAGTGCCGGGCAGACCACCGGGGAGCTGTTTTTT
TRBD2	TRBV29-1	NA	TRBJ2-5	CSAPGLAGGETQYF	TGCAGCGCCCCCGGGCTAGCGGGAGGAGAGACCCAGTACTTC
NA	TRBV28	many	TRBJ1-2	CASTIPWGDYGYTF	TGTGCCAGCACTATCCCTTGGGGCGACTATGGCTACACCTTC
NA	TRBV7-9	NA	TRBJ1-1	CASRHQGSTEAFF	TGTGCCAGCAGGCACCAGGGAAGCACTGAAGCTTTCTTT
TRBD2	TRBV28	few	TRBJ2-5	CASRIRSGRQQETQYF	TGTGCCAGCAGGATTCGGAGCGGGAGGCAACAAGAGACCCAGTACTTC